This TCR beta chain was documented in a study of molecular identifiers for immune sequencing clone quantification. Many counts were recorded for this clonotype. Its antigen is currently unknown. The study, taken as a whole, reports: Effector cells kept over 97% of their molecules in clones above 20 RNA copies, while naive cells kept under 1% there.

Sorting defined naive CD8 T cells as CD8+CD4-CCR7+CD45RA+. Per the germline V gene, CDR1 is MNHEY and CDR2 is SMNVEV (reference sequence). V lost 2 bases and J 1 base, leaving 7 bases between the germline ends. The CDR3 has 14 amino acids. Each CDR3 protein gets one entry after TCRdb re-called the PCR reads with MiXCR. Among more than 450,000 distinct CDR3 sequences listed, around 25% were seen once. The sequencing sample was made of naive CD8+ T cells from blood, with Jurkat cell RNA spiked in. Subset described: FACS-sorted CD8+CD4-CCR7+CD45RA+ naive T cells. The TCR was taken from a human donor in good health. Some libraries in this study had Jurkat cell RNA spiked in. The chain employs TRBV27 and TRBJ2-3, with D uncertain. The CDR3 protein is CASSLNAGTDTQYF. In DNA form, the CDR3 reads TGTGCCAGCAGTTTAAACGCTGGCACAGATACGCAGTATTTT.